Presented here are 20 T cell receptor beta chains from one specimen sequenced in a study of regulatory T cells in long-lasting Graves disease. As for time point: persistent/refractory GD, antithyroid drugs over 5 years with positive TRAb. RNA from PBMCs was the source of the TCR library. iRepertoire HTBI primers and Arm-PCR of CDR3 regions built TCR beta libraries. TCRdb called the multiplex PCR reads again in MiXCR, with one record for every CDR3 protein. The data contain about 290,000 distinct CDR3 sequences, roughly 21% of them singletons. The specimen comprised peripheral blood mononuclear cells (PBMCs), sampled when the disease was refractory, from a patient treated with antithyroid drugs. The origin of the receptors is a female donor with Graves disease.

Note on this clonotype: One end of the junction is discordant with germline, which a read error may explain. The chain recombines TRBV6-1 with TRBJ2-5; D is unresolved. The CDR3 contains 14 residues. Germline V gene lookup returns CDR1 MNHNS and CDR2 SASEGT. The CDR3 coding sequence is TGTGCCAGCAGTGTCGTTCAAGTAGGAGAGATCCAGTACTTC. It is translated as CASSVVQVGEIQYF.

This chain uses TRBV20-1 with TRBJ2-3; 7 bases match TRBD1. Germline CDR1 reads DFQATT; CDR2 reads SNEGSKA (reference sequence). This CDR3 comprises 15 residues. V dropped 3 bases and J dropped 3; count of bases not matched to a gene: 9. In DNA, the CDR3 is TGCAGTGCTAGTTTCCGCGTCAGGGGGACAGATACGCAGTATTTT. Translating gives CSASFRVRGTDTQYF.

This clonotype has more than one count but fewer than ten. The V gene is TRBV7-2, the J gene TRBJ2-7; 7 nucleotides agree with TRBD1. This CDR3 has 14 residues. Losses at the gene ends were 5 bases for V and 3 bases for J; bases not matched to a gene: 7. Germline CDR1 is SGHTA and CDR2 is FQGNSA. The CDR3 nucleotides read TGTGCCAGCAGCCAGGGGACAGAGGACTACGAGCAGTACTTC. It is translated as CASSQGTEDYEQYF.

This clonotype was detected only a few times. The DNA of the CDR3 is TGTGCCAGCACCTCAGGGGAGATAGAGACCCAGTACTTC. Protein: CASTSGEIETQYF. The V and J genes are TRBV12-3 or TRBV12-4 and TRBJ2-5; D might be TRBD1 (6 bases). Trimming pared 7 bases from V and 4 bases from J, leaving 13 bases between. The CDR3 is made up of 13 amino acids.

Many counts were recorded for this clonotype. The chain employs TRBV28 and TRBJ2-5; unclear D gene. The germline V and J ends were trimmed by 5 bases and 7 bases, with 8 bases remaining between them. The CDR3 runs to 11 residues. In germline, CDR1 is MDHEN, CDR2 SYDVKM. CDR3 nucleotides: TGTGCCAGCAGTGCTTTGTGGACCCAGTACTTC. Translation gives CASSALWTQYF.

In the case of this clonotype: A read error may be the cause here, since a much bigger clone is one base away. The V gene is TRBV20-1, the J gene TRBJ2-7; tentatively, D is TRBD1 (5 bases). Germline values: CDR1 DFQATT, CDR2 SNEGSKA (reference sequence). The CDR3 length is 14 residues. Trimming shortened V by 5 bases and J by 5 bases, and 19 bases separated the two germline ends. The DNA of the CDR3 is TGCAGTGCTGGAAAGCTCACTGTGGGGCACGAGCAGTACTTC. It is translated as CSAGKLTVGHEQYF.

The chain has TRBV15 and TRBJ1-1, with a weak D call TRBD1 (6 bases). The CDR3 has 15 amino acids. Trimming took 5 bases from V and 3 from J, leaving 16 bases between them. From germline, CDR1 is LNHNV and CDR2 YYDKDF (reference sequence). CDR3 loop: CATSYLGGGDTEAFF. Here the CDR3 DNA reads TGTGCCACCAGCTACCTGGGAGGGGGGGACACTGAAGCTTTCTTT.

The chain recombines TRBV9 with TRBJ1-1, with D unclear. The CDR3 loop spans 13 amino acids. V was cut by 0 bases and J by 5 bases, with 8 bases left in between. CDR1 SGDLS and CDR2 YYNGEE come from the germline V gene. For the CDR3, the DNA is TGTGCCAGCAGCGTAGAGATTCGGACTGAAGCTTTCTTT. Translated, it gives CASSVEIRTEAFF.

This clonotype was picked up many times. The V gene is TRBV7-2, the J gene TRBJ2-7; 7 bases are shared with TRBD1. Germline CDR1 and CDR2: SGHTA and FQGNSA. The CDR3 is made up of 14 amino acids. With 6 bases clipped from V and 7 bases from J, the junction kept 12 bases outside the gene matches. The CDR3 loop reads CASSRITGVEEQYF. DNA for the CDR3: TGTGCCAGCAGTCGAATTACAGGGGTAGAAGAGCAGTACTTC.

The table lists this clonotype with a few counts. This CDR3 is CASTKLTGLDQPQHF. In nucleotides, the CDR3 is TGTGCCAGCACCAAGCTGACAGGGTTGGATCAGCCCCAGCATTTT. V and J are TRBV7-8 and TRBJ1-5, with 7 bases that match TRBD1. The CDR3 is 15 amino acids. V trimming: 7 bases; J trimming: 5 bases; junction bases outside the gene matches: 11. Germline CDR1 reads SGHVS; CDR2 reads FQNEAQ.

This clonotype was seen many times. The rearrangement joins TRBV24-1 to TRBJ2-7, with D uncertain. The ends were cut back, 2 bases at V and 4 bases at J, with 8 bases in the middle. CDR1 is KGHDR, CDR2 SFDVKD, per germline. The CDR3 sequence is 13 residues long. The CDR3 coding sequence is TGTGCCACCAGTGATTCAGACCAGTACGAGCAGTACTTC. This gives the protein CATSDSDQYEQYF.

The table lists this clonotype with a few counts. The chain joins TRBV7-2 to TRBJ1-4, with 7 bases lining up with TRBD1. V was clipped by 5 bases and J by 4 bases; unmatched bases: 4. The CDR3 totals 14 residues. The V gene's germline CDR1 is SGHTA and CDR2 FQGNSA. CDR3 coding DNA: TGTGCCAGCAGCCCGGGACAGTTTAATGAAAAACTGTTTTTT. Translated, it gives CASSPGQFNEKLFF.

This clonotype was counted between two and nine times. The rearrangement joins TRBV6-2 or TRBV6-3 to TRBJ2-1; 7 nucleotides match TRBD1. This CDR3 is 13 amino acids long. Germline V gene lookup returns CDR1 MNHEY and CDR2 SVGEGT. V gave up 6 bases and J gave up 10 bases; unmatched junction bases: 9. In DNA form, the CDR3 reads TGTGCCAGCAGCCTAAACAGGGACAGCGAGCAGTTCTTC. Its translation: CASSLNRDSEQFF.

This clonotype appeared a few times. The chain recombines TRBV7-9 with TRBJ2-7, with TRBD1 identical over 9 bases. CDR1 is SEHNR, CDR2 FQNEAQ, per germline (reference sequence). The CDR3 covers 19 residues. V shed 0 bases and J 4 bases; nucleotides not matched to a gene: 16. DNA for the CDR3: TGTGCCAGCAGCTTAGCTGGACAGGGGATTCCGGAGAGACTATACGAGCAGTACTTC. This codes for CASSLAGQGIPERLYEQYF.

V is TRBV20-1 and J is TRBJ2-5; 7 bases are a match to TRBD1. The CDR3 is 14 residues long. Germline V gene sequence: CDR1 DFQATT, CDR2 SNEGSKA (reference sequence). V shed 6 bases, J shed 5 bases, and the junction held 12 bases outside the gene matches. The CDR3 region is CSARGGAVRETQYF. The CDR3 DNA reads TGCAGTGCCCGAGGGGGCGCGGTGAGGGAGACCCAGTACTTC.

This clonotype was observed at least ten times. The chain recombines TRBV20-1 with TRBJ2-7; D is possibly TRBD1 (5 bases). V was pared by 1 base and J by 3 bases, with 13 bases between. Germline CDR1 is DFQATT and CDR2 is SNEGSKA (reference sequence). The CDR3 consists of 14 residues. The CDR3 sequence: CSARVPQGYYEQYF. CDR3 nucleotide sequence: TGCAGTGCTAGAGTCCCCCAGGGATACTACGAGCAGTACTTC.

The table lists this clonotype with many counts. The chain links TRBV28 to TRBJ1-2; maybe TRBD1 (6 bases). Trimming took 2 bases from V and 4 from J, leaving 14 bases between them. There are 15 residues in the CDR3. Looked up from germline, CDR1 is MDHEN and CDR2 is SYDVKM. The CDR3 bases are TGTGCCAGCAGTTTACCGGGACACGGACCCTATGGCTACACCTTC. Translation: CASSLPGHGPYGYTF.

This clonotype came up many times. The rearrangement links TRBV2 to TRBJ1-2; 8 nucleotides align to TRBD1. V trimming: 7 bases; J trimming: 8 bases; junction bases outside the gene matches: 18. The CDR3 has 16 residues. CDR1 and CDR2 from the germline V gene are SNHLY and FYNNEI. CDR3 region: CASILSTGGLLRGYTF. The CDR3 DNA reads TGTGCCAGCATTCTCAGTACAGGGGGTTTGTTGAGGGGCTACACCTTC.

This clonotype has a handful of counts. The J gene is TRBJ1-1, the V gene TRBV30; D is possibly TRBD1 (6 bases). V lost 5 bases and J 1 base, leaving 11 bases between the germline ends. The CDR3 sequence is 13 residues long. Germline CDR1 GTSNPN, CDR2 SVGIG (reference sequence). CDR3 sequence (DNA): TGTGCCTGGGACCCGGGACAGAACACTGAAGCTTTCTTT. Its translation: CAWDPGQNTEAFF.

In its sample, this clonotype was seen once. The rearrangement joins TRBV29-1 to TRBJ2-3, with D possibly being TRBD1 or TRBD2 (6 bases each). Germline V lookup: CDR1 SQVTM, CDR2 ANQGSEA. V was shortened by 6 bases and J by 2 bases, with 12 bases between the two germline ends. This CDR3 is 13 amino acids long. The CDR3 DNA sequence: TGCAGCGTCCTAGGGGGGTCCACAGATACGCAGTATTTT. Amino acids: CSVLGGSTDTQYF.